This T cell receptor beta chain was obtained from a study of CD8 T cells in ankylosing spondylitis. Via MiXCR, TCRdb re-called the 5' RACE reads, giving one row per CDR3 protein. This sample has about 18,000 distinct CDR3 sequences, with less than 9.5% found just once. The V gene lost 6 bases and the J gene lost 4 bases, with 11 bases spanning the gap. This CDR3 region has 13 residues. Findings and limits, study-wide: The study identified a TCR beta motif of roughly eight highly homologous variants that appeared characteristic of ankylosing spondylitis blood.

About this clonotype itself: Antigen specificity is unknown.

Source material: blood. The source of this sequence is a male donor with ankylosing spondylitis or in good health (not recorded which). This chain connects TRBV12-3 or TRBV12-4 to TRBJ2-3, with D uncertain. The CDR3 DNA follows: TGTGCCAGCAGCCCCGGGTGGGCAGATACGCAGTATTTT. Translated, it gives CASSPGWADTQYF.